The 5 T cell receptor beta chains listed next were all sequenced from one sample in a study of blood T cell repertoires in COVID-19 (dated by TCRdb to about 2020). The library was obtained by the immunoSEQ multiplex PCR assay. Held by TCRdb, this immuneACCESS table contains in-frame sequences only and omits some clones. Under half of the omission traces to an unresolved V gene where checked; the cause of the rest is unknown. This sample has tens of thousands of clones in its table, and 65% to 80% of those were observed once. Around 49% of the sample rests with the top ten. The sample consisted of peripheral blood. These receptors originate from a human donor in a cohort sampled during active COVID-19.

This clone came up a few times. The gene calls are TRBV7-2 and TRBJ1-3, with 7 bases matching TRBD1. This CDR3 is 15 amino acids long. Looked up from germline, CDR1 is SGHTA and CDR2 is FQGNSA. V trimming: 5 bases; J trimming: 4 bases; junction bases outside the gene matches: 8. CDR3 residues: CASSPKTGLGNTIYF. DNA for the CDR3: TGTGCCAGCAGCCCTAAGACAGGGTTAGGAAACACCATATATTTT.

V is TRBV6-5 and J is TRBJ2-7; 7 bases are shared with TRBD1. The V gene end was trimmed by 0 bases and the J gene end by 3 bases; junction bases not matched to a gene: 5. The CDR3 consists of 15 residues. The germline CDR1 and CDR2 sequences are MNHEY and SVGAGI. CDR3 protein: CASSYSPGTVYEQYF. The CDR3 region has the DNA TGTGCCAGCAGTTACTCACCCGGGACAGTCTACGAGCAGTACTTC.

This clone was picked up a small number of times. This rearrangement joins TRBV5-6 to TRBJ1-5, with D perhaps TRBD1 (5 bases). Trimming removed 2 bases from V and 7 bases from J, with 10 bases in between. Germline CDR1 reads SGHDT; CDR2 reads YYEEEE. CDR3 size: 13 residues. The CDR3 DNA reads TGTGCCAGCAGCTTTTTAGGGGAACAGCCCCAGCATTTT. Its protein is CASSFLGEQPQHF. The full variable domain, completed using reference TRBV5-6 and TRBJ1-5, is DAGVTQSPTHLIKTRGQQVTLRCSPKSGHDTVSWYQQALGQGPQFIFQYYEEEERQRGNFPDRFSGHQFPNYSSELNVNALLLGDSALYLCASSFLGEQPQHFGDGTRLSIL.

The chain uses TRBV11-2 and TRBJ1-1, with a weak D call TRBD1 (5 bases). V lost 0 bases and J lost 11, with 7 bases in between. Germline CDR1 SGHAT, CDR2 FQNNGV. The CDR3 is 11 residues long. This chain's CDR3 is CASSLEGGAFF. In DNA, the CDR3 is TGTGCCAGCAGCTTAGAGGGGGGGGCTTTCTTT.

The chain has TRBV5-1 and TRBJ1-5; no definite D call. V lost 2 bases and J 7 bases, leaving 19 bases between the germline ends. The CDR3 is 16 residues long. Germline V gives CDR1 SGHRS, CDR2 YFSETQ. This CDR3 reads CASSLEGSRSGQPQHF. CDR3 nucleotide sequence: TGCGCCAGCAGCTTAGAGGGCAGCCGCTCGGGACAGCCCCAGCATTTT.